A selection of T cell receptor beta chains follows, all from one sample in a study of siplizumab effects on memory and regulatory T cells. Sequenced by immunoSEQ multiplex PCR; TCRdb stores in-frame clones only, minus some. Of under 15,000 clones in the sample, about 44% were seen once. Their antigens are not known. What was sequenced was CFSE-low (dividing) CD8+ T cells sorted from an allogeneic mixed lymphocyte reaction. The receptors derive from a human donor in good health; the cells came from an allogeneic mixed lymphocyte reaction. Some clones in this sample may be carry-over from other donors' samples. CDR3s include the opening cysteine and the closing phenylalanine or tryptophan. Fields, in order: clone size, D gene, J gene, V gene, CDR3 DNA, CDR3 protein. A D gene is named only where the DNA matches it firmly. Size values are once, few and many counts, or a class for expanded clones, and some rows have none.

clone size: .; D gene: .; J gene: TRBJ1-1; V gene: TRBV7-6; CDR3 DNA: TGTGCCAGCAGCCCGCCGCTGAACACTGAAGCTTTCTTT; CDR3 protein: CASSPPLNTEAFF
clone size: many; D gene: .; J gene: TRBJ1-5; V gene: TRBV19; CDR3 DNA: TGTGCCAGTAGTATTCCCCTCGCGGGGTTTTGGCAGCCCCAGCATTTT; CDR3 protein: CASSIPLAGFWQPQHF
clone size: .; D gene: .; J gene: TRBJ2-1; V gene: TRBV6-1; CDR3 DNA: TGTGCCAGCAGTTCGGTGGAGGAGCAGTTCTTC; CDR3 protein: CASSSVEEQFF
clone size: once; D gene: TRBD2; J gene: TRBJ2-7; V gene: TRBV6-4; CDR3 DNA: TGTGCCAGCAGGGGGACTAGCCCCTCCTACGAGCAGTACTTC; CDR3 protein: CASRGTSPSYEQYF
clone size: few; D gene: TRBD1; J gene: TRBJ2-7; V gene: TRBV6-5; CDR3 DNA: TGTGCCAGCAGTTACGGAACAGGGGACGAGCAGTACTTC; CDR3 protein: CASSYGTGDEQYF
clone size: .; D gene: TRBD1; J gene: TRBJ1-2; V gene: TRBV25-1; CDR3 DNA: TGTGCCATCCCTCAGGGGGCTGATGGCTACACCTTC; CDR3 protein: CAIPQGADGYTF
clone size: .; D gene: .; J gene: TRBJ1-1; V gene: TRBV7-6; CDR3 DNA: TGTGCCAGCAGCTTGACGAACACTGAAGCTTTCTTT; CDR3 protein: CASSLTNTEAFF
clone size: .; D gene: .; J gene: TRBJ2-5; V gene: TRBV5-4; CDR3 DNA: TGTGCCAGCAGCTTGGAGGCGGGATGGGAGACCCAGTACTTC; CDR3 protein: CASSLEAGWETQYF
clone size: .; D gene: .; J gene: TRBJ2-7; V gene: TRBV2; CDR3 DNA: TGTGCCAGCAGTGAAGCGCTAGAACTAGCCTCCTACGAGCAGTACTTC; CDR3 protein: CASSEALELASYEQYF
clone size: .; D gene: .; J gene: TRBJ1-6; V gene: TRBV12-5; CDR3 DNA: TGTGCTAGTGGTTTGGGACAGGCTAATTCACCCCTCCACTTT; CDR3 protein: CASGLGQANSPLHF
clone size: .; D gene: .; J gene: TRBJ1-2; V gene: TRBV27; CDR3 DNA: TGTGCCAGCAGTTTTAGTCAGGGCAGCGCCCTTGGCTACACCTTC; CDR3 protein: CASSFSQGSALGYTF
clone size: medium-sized; D gene: .; J gene: TRBJ1-5; V gene: TRBV6-5; CDR3 DNA: TGTGCCAGCAGTTACTCGCGGGCTAATCAGCCCCAGCATTTT; CDR3 protein: CASSYSRANQPQHF
clone size: .; D gene: TRBD1; J gene: TRBJ2-7; V gene: TRBV5-4; CDR3 DNA: TGTGCCAGCAGCCCCGGGACAGGGGCCTACGAGCAGTACTTC; CDR3 protein: CASSPGTGAYEQYF
clone size: .; D gene: TRBD2; J gene: TRBJ2-3; V gene: TRBV2; CDR3 DNA: TGTGCCAGCAGTGATGGACTAGCTATATACACAGATACGCAGTATTTT; CDR3 protein: CASSDGLAIYTDTQYF
clone size: few; D gene: .; J gene: TRBJ1-3; V gene: TRBV10-3; CDR3 DNA: TGTGCCATCATCGTCTCTGGAAACACCATATATTTT; CDR3 protein: CAIIVSGNTIYF
clone size: .; D gene: TRBD1; J gene: TRBJ2-7; V gene: TRBV19; CDR3 DNA: TGTGCCAGTAGTATAACAGGGGACTCCTACGAGCAGTACTTC; CDR3 protein: CASSITGDSYEQYF
clone size: .; D gene: .; J gene: TRBJ2-7; V gene: TRBV18; CDR3 DNA: TGTGCCAGCTCACCAGGTGCAGCCTCCTACGAGCAGTACTTC; CDR3 protein: CASSPGAASYEQYF
clone size: large; D gene: TRBD1; J gene: TRBJ2-2; V gene: TRBV14; CDR3 DNA: TGTGCCAGCAGCCAATGGGACAGGTCGAACACCGGGGAGCTGTTTTTT; CDR3 protein: CASSQWDRSNTGELFF
clone size: .; D gene: .; J gene: TRBJ1-4; V gene: TRBV7-6; CDR3 DNA: TGTGCCAGCAGCTTTTCAGGAACTAATGAAAAACTGTTTTTT; CDR3 protein: CASSFSGTNEKLFF
clone size: .; D gene: .; J gene: TRBJ1-1; V gene: TRBV5-6; CDR3 DNA: TGTGCCAGCAGCTTGGGGGGCCCTTCTGAAGCTTTCTTT; CDR3 protein: CASSLGGPSEAFF
clone size: .; D gene: .; J gene: TRBJ1-5; V gene: TRBV6-5; CDR3 DNA: TGTGCCAGCAGTTACTCATGGGGGAGCAATCAGCCCCAGCATTTT; CDR3 protein: CASSYSWGSNQPQHF
clone size: .; D gene: TRBD1; J gene: TRBJ2-7; V gene: TRBV27; CDR3 DNA: TGTGCCAGCAGTTTTGGACAGGGCTACGAGCAGTACTTC; CDR3 protein: CASSFGQGYEQYF
clone size: few; D gene: .; J gene: TRBJ1-5; V gene: TRBV19; CDR3 DNA: TGTGCCAGTACCAACTTTTATAGCAATCAGCCCCAGCATTTT; CDR3 protein: CASTNFYSNQPQHF
clone size: .; D gene: .; J gene: TRBJ2-7; V gene: TRBV7-9; CDR3 DNA: TGTGCCAGCACCACTTCCTACGAGCAGTACTTC; CDR3 protein: CASTTSYEQYF
clone size: large; D gene: .; J gene: TRBJ2-7; V gene: TRBV27; CDR3 DNA: TGTGCCAGCAGCCCAGGACCTAACTCCTACGAGCAGTACTTC; CDR3 protein: CASSPGPNSYEQYF
clone size: .; D gene: TRBD1; J gene: TRBJ2-7; V gene: TRBV2; CDR3 DNA: TGTGCCAGCCGGCGCACAGGGGGCTACGAGCAGTACTTC; CDR3 protein: CASRRTGGYEQYF
clone size: .; D gene: .; J gene: TRBJ2-3; V gene: TRBV11-3; CDR3 DNA: TGTGCCAGCAGCCCGGAGGGGGGGGCTCCAGATACGCAGTATTTT; CDR3 protein: CASSPEGGAPDTQYF
clone size: .; D gene: .; J gene: TRBJ2-1; V gene: TRBV29-1; CDR3 DNA: TGCAGCGTTGAAGATCGCGGGGCCGCCTACAATGAGCAGTTCTTC; CDR3 protein: CSVEDRGAAYNEQFF
clone size: once; D gene: TRBD1; J gene: TRBJ2-2; V gene: TRBV19; CDR3 DNA: TGTGCCAGTAGTATAGGACAGGGAACCGGGGAGCTGTTTTTT; CDR3 protein: CASSIGQGTGELFF
clone size: few; D gene: TRBD2; J gene: TRBJ2-7; V gene: TRBV19; CDR3 DNA: TGTGCCAGTAGTACGGCTAGCGGGAGTTACGAGCAGTACTTC; CDR3 protein: CASSTASGSYEQYF
clone size: .; D gene: .; J gene: TRBJ2-7; V gene: TRBV27; CDR3 DNA: TGTGCCAGCAGTTTTGGTGTGGGGGGAGCCTACGAGCAGTACTTC; CDR3 protein: CASSFGVGGAYEQYF
clone size: .; D gene: TRBD2; J gene: TRBJ2-1; V gene: TRBV29-1; CDR3 DNA: TGCAGCGTCGAGGGACTAGCGGGGTATATCTACAATGAGCAGTTCTTC; CDR3 protein: CSVEGLAGYIYNEQFF
clone size: .; D gene: TRBD1; J gene: TRBJ1-2; V gene: TRBV2; CDR3 DNA: TGTGCCAGCAGCCCCTGGGACAGCCGATATGGCTACACCTTC; CDR3 protein: CASSPWDSRYGYTF
clone size: few; D gene: .; J gene: TRBJ1-1; V gene: TRBV11-2; CDR3 DNA: TGTGCCAGCAGCTTTGGCTCGGGGGTTAACACTGAAGCTTTCTTT; CDR3 protein: CASSFGSGVNTEAFF
clone size: .; D gene: .; J gene: TRBJ2-1; V gene: TRBV5-5; CDR3 DNA: TGTGCCAGCAGCTGGCTGATGAACAGCTACAATGAGCAGTTCTTC; CDR3 protein: CASSWLMNSYNEQFF
clone size: .; D gene: .; J gene: TRBJ1-5; V gene: TRBV13; CDR3 DNA: TGTGCCAGCAGCACACGACAGGAGAGCAATCAGCCCCAGCATTTT; CDR3 protein: CASSTRQESNQPQHF
clone size: .; D gene: TRBD2; J gene: TRBJ2-1; V gene: TRBV27; CDR3 DNA: TGTGCCAGCAGCTTACTCCCTAGCGGGGGCGATGAGCAGTTCTTC; CDR3 protein: CASSLLPSGGDEQFF
clone size: .; D gene: TRBD2; J gene: TRBJ2-1; V gene: TRBV6-1; CDR3 DNA: TGTGCCAGCAACGTCTGGCTAGCGGGTGTCAATGAGCAGTTCTTC; CDR3 protein: CASNVWLAGVNEQFF
clone size: .; D gene: TRBD2; J gene: TRBJ2-6; V gene: TRBV27; CDR3 DNA: TGTGCCAGCAGTTACGGGGGAGGGATCTCTGGGGCCAACGTCCTGACTTTC; CDR3 protein: CASSYGGGISGANVLTF
clone size: .; D gene: .; J gene: TRBJ2-1; V gene: TRBV27; CDR3 DNA: TGTGCCAGCAGTTTATCGGATGGAATTGCTGGCTCCTACAATGAGCAGTTCTTC; CDR3 protein: CASSLSDGIAGSYNEQFF
clone size: .; D gene: TRBD2; J gene: TRBJ2-7; V gene: TRBV27; CDR3 DNA: TGTGCCAGCAGTCCACTAATTACTAGCGGGGCCTACGAGCAGTACTTC; CDR3 protein: CASSPLITSGAYEQYF
clone size: many; D gene: .; J gene: TRBJ1-4; V gene: TRBV7-6; CDR3 DNA: TGTGCCAGCAGCGGGGTGGCAGGGACTGCAACTAATGAAAAACTGTTTTTT; CDR3 protein: CASSGVAGTATNEKLFF